This T cell receptor (beta chain) was sequenced during a study of blood T cell repertoires in COVID-19. Study information: PBMCs, B-cell-depleted T cells, or T cells were the source of the cDNA or gDNA that made up the material.

V lost 1 base and J lost 0, with 16 bases in between. This CDR3 region has 19 residues. CDR1 is SGHTA and CDR2 is FQGNSA in the germline V gene. In the study's own analysis: Estimation of nucleated cell counts relied on the amplification of reference gene primers. Profiled with immunoSEQ multiplex PCR; TCRdb holds only in-frame clones, not every one. The V and J calls and clone size were taken over from that table, and D and trimming were inferred from the DNA. In the table there are approximately 220,000 clones, about 86% of which are singletons. Study members were between about 18 and 89 years old and lived in approximately 25 US regions. Cohort allocation depended upon clinical history that participants reported.

This receptor was obtained from a woman in her thirties who had been exposed to COVID-19. The material sequenced was PBMCs or T cells enriched from blood (not recorded which). V is TRBV7-2 and J is TRBJ2-6; a possible D gene is TRBD1 (5 bases). The CDR3 sequence: CASSLDQTVTFSGANVLTF. CDR3 DNA sequence: TGTGCCAGCAGCTTAGACCAGACAGTTACGTTCTCTGGGGCCAACGTCCTGACTTTC.